This entry is about one T cell receptor beta chain. The antigen is not known. Unique molecular identifiers tagged the TCR beta cDNA libraries. The authors obtained 540,000 or so cDNA molecules from about 0.94 to 9.7 million T cells. A single record per CDR3 protein comes from TCRdb applying MiXCR to the PCR reads. The sample has a few hundred thousand distinct CDR3 sequences, approximately 33% seen once. This entry comes from a study of post-analysis software for immune sequencing data. Across the whole study: Several disease courses (relapsing-remitting, secondary progressive and progressive-relapsing) of multiple sclerosis were included.

Broader study findings: Pronounced co-clustering by F measure was evident among identically batched samples. Roughly 5 TRBV segments occurring more often in patients than controls included TRBV5-6, TRBV5-1 and TRBV20-1.

Germline trimming cut 8 bases from V and 8 bases from J; bases unmatched to any gene: 11. This CDR3 comprises 14 residues. Germline loops: CDR1 SNHLY, CDR2 FYNNEI. The genes are TRBV2 and TRBJ1-4, with 7 positions matching TRBD1. The receptor comes from a girl aged 10 to 17 with multiple sclerosis. Material for sequencing was blood. CDR3 bases: TGTGCCAGCGGGCGGGACAGTAATGAAGAAAAACTGTTTTTT. This gives the protein CASGRDSNEEKLFF.